The next 9 T cell receptor beta chains were all read from a single sample in a study of cytomegalovirus exposure and HLA in healthy donors. The PCR employed 60 Vbeta primers together with 13 Jbeta primers. The protocol was immunoSEQ multiplex PCR, while the TCRdb copy is restricted to in-frame clones and leaves out a portion. The profile shows about 160,000 clones, 82% of them singletons. The sequencing sample was made of PBMCs. These receptors all stem from a man aged 45-65 years in good health and CMV-seropositive.

V and J are TRBV5-5 and TRBJ1-4, with D tentatively TRBD1 (6 bases). V dropped 4 bases and J dropped 4 bases, with 20 bases sitting between them. Germline V gene data show CDR1 as SGHKS and CDR2 as YYEKEE (reference sequence). The CDR3 extends over 17 amino acids. In DNA form, the CDR3 reads TGTGCCAGCAGCCCAACTTATATCCAGGGGTTTAATGAAAAACTGTTTTTT. This translates into CASSPTYIQGFNEKLFF. Variable domain in full (rest from reference TRBV5-5 and TRBJ1-4): DAGVTQSPTHLIKTRGQQVTLRCSPISGHKSVSWYQQVLGQGPQFIFQYYEKEERGRGNFPDRFSARQFPNYSSELNVNALLLGDSALYLCASSPTYIQGFNEKLFFGSGTQLSVL.

CDR3 coding DNA: TGTGCCAGTAGTCAGGGCCGTACCTACGAGCAGTACTTC. Its translation is CASSQGRTYEQYF. The rearrangement uses TRBV19 and TRBJ2-7; D may be TRBD1 (5 bases). Germline V gene sequence: CDR1 LNHDA, CDR2 SQIVND (reference sequence). The V end was cut by 5 bases, the J end by 2 bases, with 10 bases between. The CDR3 runs to 13 residues.

This clone was seen just once. The rearrangement joins TRBV4-3 to TRBJ1-1; tentative D call: TRBD1 (5 bases). V shed 0 bases and J shed 6 bases, with 11 bases lying between them. CDR1 LGHNA and CDR2 YSLEER come from the germline V gene. The CDR3 loop spans 14 amino acids. Written as DNA, the CDR3 is TGCGCCAGCAGCCAAGATGGCAGGGAAGCTGAAGCTTTCTTT. Residues: CASSQDGREAEAFF.

Concerning this clone: At one end the junction does not follow the germline gene, possibly because of a read error. This chain connects TRBV18 to TRBJ2-6; 8 nucleotides match TRBD1. Per the germline V gene, CDR1 is KGHSH and CDR2 is LQKENI. The length of the CDR3 is 16 residues. The CDR3 region has the DNA TGTGCCAGCTCATCCAACAGGGGGGAAGGGGCCAACGGCCTGACTTTC. Translated: CASSSNRGEGANGLTF. Supplemented by reference TRBV18 and TRBJ2-6, the full variable domain reads NAGVMQNPRHLVRRRGQEARLRCSPMKGHSHVYWYRQLPEEGLKFMVYLQKENIIDESGMPKERFSAEFPKEGPSILRIQQVVRGDSAAYFCASSSNRGEGANGLTFGAGSRLTVL.

The chain carries TRBV18 and TRBJ2-1, with 15 positions matching TRBD2. The CDR3 spans 16 residues. Germline CDR1 KGHSH, CDR2 LQKENI. Trimming removed 0 bases from V and 10 bases from J; junction bases left unmatched: 4. CDR3 loop: CASSPPGLAGGNEQFF. The CDR3 nucleotides read TGTGCCAGCTCACCACCTGGACTAGCGGGAGGGAACGAGCAGTTCTTC.

DNA of the CDR3: TGTGCCAGCAGTTATAGCGGGGCGGACAATGAGCAGTTCTTC. Its protein product is CASSYSGADNEQFF. The rearrangement joins TRBV7-3 to TRBJ2-1; 8 bases line up with TRBD2. This CDR3 has 14 amino acids. V trimming: 6 bases; J trimming: 5 bases; junction bases outside the gene matches: 6. Per the germline V gene, CDR1 is SGHTA and CDR2 is FQGTGA.

The chain combines TRBV28 with TRBJ1-4; tentatively, D is TRBD1 (6 bases). The germline V gene encodes CDR1 MDHEN and CDR2 SYDVKM. The CDR3 is made up of 15 amino acids. Deletions cut 6 bases from V and 5 bases from J, with 16 bases between. The CDR3 spells CASSLIGTGNEKLFF. CDR3 sequence (DNA): TGTGCCAGCAGCCTTATTGGTACAGGGAATGAAAAACTGTTTTTT. The variable domain in full, with the rest retrieved from reference TRBV28 and TRBJ1-4, is DVKVTQSSRYLVKRTGEKVFLECVQDMDHENMFWYRQDPGLGLRLIYFSYDVKMKEKGDIPEGYSVSREKKERFSLILESASTNQTSMYLCASSLIGTGNEKLFFGSGTQLSVL.

In this sample, this clone turned up once. The chain uses TRBV6-4 and TRBJ1-1, with TRBD1 matching 7 bases. Germline CDR1 reads MRHNA; CDR2 reads SNTAGT. With 6 bases clipped from V and 3 bases from J, the junction kept 7 bases outside the gene matches. The CDR3 contains 14 residues. CDR3 loop: CASRQTGRDTEAFF. The CDR3 DNA reads as TGTGCCAGCAGACAGACAGGGCGGGACACTGAAGCTTTCTTT.

The chain has TRBV5-4 and TRBJ2-5, with D possibly matching TRBD1 (7 bases). The V end lost 3 bases, the J end lost 5 bases, and 14 bases lay between the germline ends. From germline, CDR1 is SGHNT and CDR2 YYREEE (reference sequence). CDR3 length: 14 residues. The CDR3 loop reads CASSSPTGTETQYF. DNA of the CDR3: TGTGCCAGCAGCTCTCCGACAGGGACTGAGACCCAGTACTTC.